The 7 T cell receptor beta chains presented below share a single source sample, sequenced in a study of OX40 agonist ivuxolimab in advanced cancers. Libraries came from the immunoSEQ multiplex PCR assay. TCRdb took this table from immuneACCESS and kept in-frame rearrangements with V and J called. Such tables lack part of the clones; where checked against another copy, unresolved V genes explain under half of the gap, and the rest is unexplained. The sample records under 85,000 clones, roughly 93% of which are singletons. The top ten clonotypes cover around 6% of the sample. This specimen consisted of CD4+ or CD8+ T cells sorted from blood, obtained in a trial of the OX40 agonist ivuxolimab. Receptor source: an adult with an advanced solid tumor such as melanoma, head and neck, liver or kidney cancer.

This sequence joins TRBV27 and TRBJ1-5, with D unresolved. V shed 7 bases and J shed 2 bases, with 6 bases lying between them. Germline lookup yields CDR1 MNHEY and CDR2 SMNVEV (reference sequence). This CDR3 contains 12 residues. The CDR3 DNA reads as TGTGCCAGCAAGTCTCGCAATCAGCCCCAGCATTTT. This translates into CASKSRNQPQHF.

The genes are TRBV7-9 and TRBJ2-1; the D is unclear. The ends were cut back, 2 bases at V and 0 bases at J, with 8 bases in the middle. The germline V gene has CDR1 SEHNR and CDR2 FQNEAQ (reference sequence). The CDR3 sequence is 15 residues long. This CDR3 is CASSLSAVSYNEQFF. The CDR3 DNA reads as TGTGCCAGCAGCTTATCAGCCGTCTCCTACAATGAGCAGTTCTTC.

The chain is built from TRBV4-1 and TRBJ2-4; D is unresolved. CDR3 length: 15 residues. Trimming took 2 bases from V and 1 from J, leaving 9 bases between them. The V gene's germline CDR1 is MGHRA and CDR2 YSYEKL. CDR3 loop: CASSQNVWAKNIQYF. The DNA for the CDR3 is TGCGCCAGCAGCCAAAACGTTTGGGCCAAAAACATTCAGTACTTC.

The chain has TRBV7-2 and TRBJ2-1; possible D gene TRBD2, 5 bases. This CDR3 has 15 residues. Per the germline V gene, CDR1 is SGHTA and CDR2 is FQGNSA. Trimming stripped 5 bases from V and 0 bases from J, with 11 bases between. CDR3 region: CASSLIATSYNEQFF. The CDR3 DNA reads TGTGCCAGCAGCCTTATAGCGACCTCCTACAATGAGCAGTTCTTC. The entire variable domain, with the rest obtained from reference TRBV7-2 and TRBJ2-1, is as follows: GAGVSQSPSNKVTEKGKDVELRCDPISGHTALYWYRQSLGQGLEFLIYFQGNSAPDKSGLPSDRFSAERTGGSVSTLTIQRTQQEDSAVYLCASSLIATSYNEQFFGPGTRLTVL.

V usage is TRBV19 and J usage is TRBJ1-1; TRBD1 is a possible D gene (5 bases). This CDR3 is built from 14 residues. V lost 1 base to trimming and J lost 5 bases, with 11 bases between them. The germline V gene encodes CDR1 LNHDA and CDR2 SQIVND (reference sequence). This CDR3 is CASSIGAGRTEAFF. Here the CDR3 DNA reads TGTGCCAGTAGTATAGGGGCAGGGCGGACTGAAGCTTTCTTT.

This clone was found once. V and J are TRBV27 and TRBJ2-1, with D hard to call. There are 13 residues in the CDR3. Germline-derived CDR1 and CDR2 are MNHEY and SMNVEV (reference sequence). The V gene lost 1 base and the J gene lost 0 bases, with 1 base spanning the gap. The CDR3 DNA reads as TGTGCCAGCAGTTTATTCTCCTACAATGAGCAGTTCTTC. It yields the protein CASSLFSYNEQFF.

The V call is TRBV7-8, the J call TRBJ2-2, with 9 bases that match TRBD2. The CDR3 contains 16 residues. Germline V CDR1 and CDR2: SGHVS, FQNEAQ. V dropped 4 bases and J dropped 3; count of bases not matched to a gene: 6. CDR3 nucleotide sequence: TGTGCCAGCAGCTACATTGGGACTAGCTACACCGGGGAGCTGTTTTTT. The encoded protein is CASSYIGTSYTGELFF.